The clone carrying this T cell receptor (beta chain) appeared once. Its antigen is not known. Sequencing used immunoSEQ v3. Libraries were sequenced to around 2 million read pairs (survey) or roughly 4.5-6 million (deep). Assay used: immunoSEQ multiplex PCR; TCRdb lists only in-frame clones, some missing. The sample records some 43,000 clones, 79% being singletons. The data belong to a study of TIL therapy for anti-PD-1-resistant metastatic lung cancer. Study information: Median patient age was 54, ranging about 38-80 years.

Time point described: pre-treatment sample, taken before nivolumab and TIL therapy. From germline, CDR1 is LNHNV and CDR2 YYDKDF (reference sequence). The CDR3 spans 16 residues. Trimming shortened V by 3 bases and J by 0 bases, and 11 bases separated the two germline ends. Whole-study findings and limits: Treatment-naive, never-smoker and oncogene-addicted patients were overrepresented in this highly selected cohort.

The receptor comes from a man in his sixties or seventies with non-small cell lung cancer. Sequenced here: blood, sampled at baseline. V usage is TRBV15 and J usage is TRBJ2-2; D perhaps matches TRBD2 (5 bases). CDR3 nucleotide sequence: TGTGCCACCAGCAGGGGAGATACTTCGAACACCGGGGAGCTGTTTTTT. Translation gives CATSRGDTSNTGELFF.